Following are 6 T cell receptor beta chains from one sample sequenced in a study of T cell responses to AZD1222 COVID-19 vaccine. Sequenced by immunoSEQ multiplex PCR; TCRdb stores in-frame clones only, minus some. Here the sample spans about 97,000 clones, about 89% being singletons. Sample: peripheral blood, taken on day 0 of AZD1222 vaccination. All receptors come from an adult in good health.

The V call is TRBV7-9, the J call TRBJ1-3; D is perhaps TRBD1 (6 bases). Germline CDR1 and CDR2: SEHNR and FQNEAQ (reference sequence). V shed 5 bases and J shed 4 bases, with 12 bases lying between them. This CDR3 contains 14 residues. The CDR3 DNA reads as TGTGCCAGCAGCGCGGGGGCGGAAGGAAACACCATATATTTT. Amino acids: CASSAGAEGNTIYF.

This chain links TRBV5-4 with TRBJ2-1, with TRBD1 matching over 9 bases. Losses at the gene ends were 3 bases for V and 7 bases for J; bases not matched to a gene: 5. Per germline, CDR1 SGHNT and CDR2 YYREEE (reference sequence). This CDR3 contains 14 residues. CDR3 nucleotides: TGTGCCAGCAGCTCCCGGGACAGGGATAATGAGCAGTTCTTC. Translated: CASSSRDRDNEQFF.

V and J are TRBV19 and TRBJ2-1; weak D call: TRBD2 (5 bases). Germline V lookup: CDR1 LNHDA, CDR2 SQIVND (reference sequence). Trimming took 7 bases from V and 9 from J, leaving 22 bases between them. This CDR3 is built from 15 residues. The CDR3 reads CASKADSSVGSEQFF. The CDR3 DNA reads as TGTGCCAGTAAGGCGGACTCAAGTGTGGGGAGTGAGCAGTTCTTC. Full variable domain (outside the CDR3, taken from reference TRBV19 and TRBJ2-1): DGGITQSPKYLFRKEGQNVTLSCEQNLNHDAMYWYRQDPGQGLRLIYYSQIVNDFQKGDIAEGYSVSREKKESFPLTVTSAQKNPTAFYLCASKADSSVGSEQFFGPGTRLTVL.

The chain carries TRBV7-9 and TRBJ2-7, with a weak D call TRBD2 (5 bases). Between the trimmed V and J ends, which lost 1 base and 0 bases, there was a span of 7 bases. Per germline, CDR1 SEHNR and CDR2 FQNEAQ (reference sequence). CDR3 length: 14 amino acids. The CDR3 region is CASSLGGPSYEQYF. The CDR3 DNA follows: TGTGCCAGCAGCTTAGGCGGGCCCTCCTACGAGCAGTACTTC.

The V call is TRBV4-2, the J call TRBJ2-2; TRBD2 matches 7 bases. CDR1 is LGHNA and CDR2 is YNFKEQ in the germline V gene. This CDR3 contains 16 residues. V shed 0 bases and J 4 bases; nucleotides not matched to a gene: 5. This CDR3 is CASSQELGRGTGELFF. Here the CDR3 DNA reads TGTGCCAGCAGCCAAGAATTAGGGAGGGGCACCGGGGAGCTGTTTTTT.

J is TRBJ1-2 and V is TRBV11-2; 11 positions match TRBD1. Germline lookup yields CDR1 SGHAT and CDR2 FQNNGV. This CDR3 has 19 amino acids. V shed 6 bases, J shed 6 bases, and the junction held 21 bases outside the gene matches. The CDR3: CASRTTRTGTGGNSHGYTF. DNA for the CDR3: TGTGCCAGCAGAACCACCCGTACCGGGACAGGGGGTAACTCGCATGGCTACACCTTC. Filled out from reference TRBV11-2 and TRBJ1-2, the complete variable domain reads EAGVAQSPRYKIIEKRQSVAFWCNPISGHATLYWYQQILGQGPKLLIQFQNNGVVDDSQLPKDRFSAERLKGVDSTLKIQPAKLEDSAVYLCASRTTRTGTGGNSHGYTFGSGTRLTVV.